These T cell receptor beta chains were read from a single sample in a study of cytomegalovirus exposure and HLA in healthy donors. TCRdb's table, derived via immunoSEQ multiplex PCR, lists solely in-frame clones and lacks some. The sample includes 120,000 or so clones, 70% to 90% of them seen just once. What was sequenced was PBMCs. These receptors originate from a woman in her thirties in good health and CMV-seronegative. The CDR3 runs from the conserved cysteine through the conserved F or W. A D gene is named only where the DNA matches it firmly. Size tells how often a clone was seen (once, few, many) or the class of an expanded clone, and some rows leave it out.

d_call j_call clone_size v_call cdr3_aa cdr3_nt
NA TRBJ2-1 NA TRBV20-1 CSANRYNEQFF TGCAGTGCTAACAGGTACAATGAGCAGTTCTTC
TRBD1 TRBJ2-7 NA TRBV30 CAWSVQGYAPYEQYF TGTGCCTGGAGTGTACAGGGGTATGCACCCTACGAGCAGTACTTC
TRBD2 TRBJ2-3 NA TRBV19 CASSIGGRGTDTQYF TGTGCCAGTAGTATAGGGGGGAGGGGCACAGATACGCAGTATTTT
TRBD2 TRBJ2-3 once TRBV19 CASSDPSAGGYKDTQYF TGTGCCAGTAGTGACCCGTCGGCGGGGGGGTATAAGGATACGCAGTATTTT
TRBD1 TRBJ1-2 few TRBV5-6 CASSQQGGDYGYTF TGTGCCAGCAGCCAACAGGGGGGTGACTATGGCTACACCTTC
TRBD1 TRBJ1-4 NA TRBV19 CASSANRGKVEKLFF TGTGCCAGTAGTGCCAACAGGGGGAAGGTTGAAAAACTGTTTTTT
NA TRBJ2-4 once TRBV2 CASRASKNIQYF TGTGCCAGCAGGGCCAGTAAAAACATTCAGTACTTC
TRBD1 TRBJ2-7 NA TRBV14 CASSLTGQRPSYEQYF TGTGCCAGCAGCCTCACGGGACAGCGACCCTCCTACGAGCAGTACTTC
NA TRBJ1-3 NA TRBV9 CASSVSITGVGNTIYF TGTGCCAGCAGCGTATCGATAACGGGGGTAGGAAACACCATATATTTT
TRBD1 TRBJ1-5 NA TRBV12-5 CASGLDTGVGNQPQHF TGTGCTAGTGGTTTGGACACAGGGGTTGGCAATCAGCCCCAGCATTTT
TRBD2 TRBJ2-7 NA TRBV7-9 CASSQSGGGYEQYF TGTGCCAGCAGCCAAAGCGGGGGGGGCTACGAGCAGTACTTC
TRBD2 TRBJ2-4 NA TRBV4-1 CASSESGGAAKNIQYF TGCGCCAGCAGCGAAAGCGGGGGGGCTGCCAAAAACATTCAGTACTTC
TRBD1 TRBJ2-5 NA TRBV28 CASSSRDRGLETQYF TGTGCCAGCAGTTCCCGGGACAGGGGGCTAGAGACCCAGTACTTC
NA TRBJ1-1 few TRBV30 CASSHRRLTEAFF TGTGCCTCCTCCCACAGGCGGCTGACTGAAGCTTTCTTT
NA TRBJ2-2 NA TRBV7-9 CASTPTGYTGELFF TGTGCCAGCACCCCCACAGGTTATACCGGGGAGCTGTTTTTT
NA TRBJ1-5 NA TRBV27 CASRYRANQPQHF TGTGCCAGCAGATACAGGGCTAATCAGCCCCAGCATTTT
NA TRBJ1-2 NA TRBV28 CASTTLRRRGHGYTF TGTGCCAGCACCACCCTCCGGCGAAGGGGTCATGGCTACACCTTC
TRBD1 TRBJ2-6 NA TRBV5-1 CASSPSNRGKSGANVLTF TGCGCCAGCTCCCCGTCGAACAGGGGGAAGTCTGGGGCCAACGTCCTGACTTTC
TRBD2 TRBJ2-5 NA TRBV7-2 CASSLGTSPAVETQYF TGTGCCAGCAGCCTGGGGACTAGCCCGGCCGTAGAGACCCAGTACTTC
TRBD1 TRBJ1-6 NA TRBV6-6 CASRNAGTGNSPLHF TGTGCCAGCAGAAACGCCGGGACAGGGAATTCACCCCTCCACTTT
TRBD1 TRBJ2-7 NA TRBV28 CASSLATGGAYEQYF TGTGCCAGCAGTTTAGCGACAGGGGGGGCCTACGAGCAGTACTTC
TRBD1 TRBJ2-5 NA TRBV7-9 CASSNSTGGQETQYF TGTGCCAGCAGCAATTCTACAGGGGGCCAAGAGACCCAGTACTTC
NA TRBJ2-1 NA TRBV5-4 CASSRLVNEQFF TGTGCCAGCAGCCGACTAGTGAATGAGCAGTTCTTC
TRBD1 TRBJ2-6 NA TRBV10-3 CAISGDRAGANVLTF TGTGCCATCAGTGGAGACAGGGCTGGGGCCAACGTCCTGACTTTC
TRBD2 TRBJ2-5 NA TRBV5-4 CASSWDSGRYQETQYF TGTGCCAGCAGCTGGGACAGCGGGAGGTACCAAGAGACCCAGTACTTC
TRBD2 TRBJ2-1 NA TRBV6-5 CASRPWGGYNEQFF TGTGCCAGCAGACCTTGGGGGGGCTACAATGAGCAGTTCTTC
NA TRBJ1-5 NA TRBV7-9 CASSSRDNNQPQHF TGTGCCAGCAGTTCCCGGGACAACAATCAGCCCCAGCATTTT
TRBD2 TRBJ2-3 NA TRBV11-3 CASSPRGGGGDTQYF TGTGCCAGCAGCCCTCGGGGGGGCGGGGGAGATACGCAGTATTTT
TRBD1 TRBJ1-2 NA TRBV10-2 CASIPGQGDYGYTF TGCGCCAGCATTCCGGGACAGGGGGACTATGGCTACACCTTC
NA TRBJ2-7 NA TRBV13 CASSLDDSSYEQYF TGTGCCAGCAGCTTAGATGACAGCTCCTACGAGCAGTACTTC
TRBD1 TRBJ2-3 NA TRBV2 CASSYNLGDRRSSTDTQYF TGTGCCAGCAGTTATAACCTAGGGGACAGGAGATCTAGCACAGATACGCAGTATTTT
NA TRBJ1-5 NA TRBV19 CASDRSRGEGPQHF TGTGCCAGCGACAGGTCACGGGGGGAGGGGCCCCAGCATTTT
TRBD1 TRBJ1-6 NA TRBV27 CASGVGYPTGSSYNSPLHF TGTGCCAGCGGAGTTGGCTACCCGACAGGGAGCTCCTATAATTCACCCCTCCACTTT